This TCR beta chain was sequenced in a study of CD8 T cells in ankylosing spondylitis. Study-wide results and limits: It was reported that disease-linked clones were significantly enriched in matched ankylosing spondylitis synovial fluid.

Preparation of TCR beta libraries was done by quantitative 5'-RACE with molecular barcodes. TCRdb recomputed calls from the 5' RACE reads with MiXCR, one row per CDR3 protein. The sample contains about 160,000 distinct CDR3 sequences, about a sixth of which appear only once. This clonotype was observed a few times. Its antigen is still unknown. The CDR3 sequence is 14 residues long. In germline, CDR1 is SNHLY, CDR2 FYNNEI. Trimming shortened V by 4 bases and J by 7 bases, and 14 bases separated the two germline ends. The specimen sequenced was blood, either unsorted or a sorted T cell fraction (not recorded which). The TCR was taken from a male donor with ankylosing spondylitis or in good health (not recorded which). The chain recombines TRBV2 with TRBJ1-5; D not resolved. CDR3 amino acids: CASSGRSGGQPQHF. DNA for the CDR3: TGTGCCAGCAGTGGCAGGTCAGGAGGACAGCCCCAGCATTTT.